Listed below are T cell receptor beta chains from one sample, sequenced in a study of T cell responses to AZD1222 COVID-19 vaccine. TCRdb's copy holds only in-frame clones and misses some; the assay was immunoSEQ multiplex PCR. This sample yields 69,000 or so clones, of which around 90% are seen a single time; 1.3% belongs to the top ten. Source: peripheral blood, taken 28 days after the second AZD1222 dose. These receptors all come from an adult who received the AZD1222 COVID-19 vaccine. CDR3s include the opening cysteine and the closing phenylalanine or tryptophan. Clone size appears in some rows only: once, few, many, or a class for an expanded clone.

TRBV7-2	.	TRBJ1-1	CASSSSGTARNTEAFF
TRBV6-2/TRBV6-3	.	TRBJ2-4	CASSKSGQGRNIQYF
TRBV6-6	.	TRBJ1-1	CASRGGGENTEAFF
TRBV3-1/TRBV3-2	.	TRBJ2-1	CASSQLSYNEQFF
TRBV28	once	TRBJ1-3	CASSEDSLSGNTIYF
TRBV11-2	.	TRBJ2-7	CASSSGLAGGGYEQYF
TRBV4-2	.	TRBJ1-1	CASSRPGQTFTEAFF
TRBV12-3/TRBV12-4	.	TRBJ2-4	CASSQNFVGFQYF
TRBV6-5	.	TRBJ1-3	CASARGSGNTIYF
TRBV5-1	.	TRBJ2-7	CASSFLAGVDYEQYF
TRBV18	.	TRBJ1-2	CASSRTGGQRQANYGYTF
TRBV4-2	.	TRBJ2-7	CASSQNAYGTSGLNPYEQYF
TRBV5-1	.	TRBJ2-5	CASSRSGRVEETQYF
TRBV5-1	.	TRBJ1-2	CASSTGASPAGYTF
TRBV19	.	TRBJ1-6	CASSLDRGESPLHF
TRBV7-9	.	TRBJ2-5	CASSILQETQYF
TRBV6-2/TRBV6-3	once	TRBJ1-5	CASSGIDGILSNQPQHF
TRBV5-4	.	TRBJ2-1	CASSLAPLGGGPSYNEQFF
TRBV19	.	TRBJ2-2	CASSSLGNTGELFF
TRBV14	.	TRBJ1-3	CASSPQQTSGNTIYF
TRBV5-1	.	TRBJ2-5	CASSLARVRLSGGETQYF
TRBV5-1	once	TRBJ2-7	CASSLAQLSYEQYF
TRBV18	.	TRBJ2-2	CASSLQEGPGNLLFF
TRBV5-1	.	TRBJ2-2	CASSWTSGSPGGGELFF
TRBV19	.	TRBJ1-2	CASSPQTGVYGYTF
TRBV13	.	TRBJ1-2	CASSRRLTKPGQGKNYGYTF
TRBV10-3	few	TRBJ2-7	CAIGRQGTYEQYF
TRBV3-1/TRBV3-2	.	TRBJ1-3	CASSQRGHLRGSGNTIYF
TRBV30	.	TRBJ2-3	CAWSAGQGAQYF
TRBV7-9	.	TRBJ1-1	CASSSLGRAGAFF
TRBV23-1	.	TRBJ1-2	CASSQSGKPYGYTF
TRBV10-3	few	TRBJ2-3	CAIMSSGTTDTQYF
TRBV19	.	TRBJ2-1	CASSSYWVRASYNEQFF
TRBV19	.	TRBJ1-4	CATNMRAATNEKLFF
TRBV7-9	.	TRBJ2-6	CASSSGGQGIPGANVLTF
TRBV5-8	once	TRBJ1-5	CASSLQGAATLSNQPQHF
TRBV11-1	.	TRBJ2-3	CASSSTPSGRTDTQYF